A selection of T cell receptor beta chains follows, all from one sample in a study of blood T cell repertoires in COVID-19. Generated by immunoSEQ multiplex PCR, the TCRdb table keeps only in-frame clones and is missing some. The sample includes under 55,000 clones, around 80% of them seen just once. The specimen sequenced was peripheral blood. The receptors here all came from a man between 65 and 80 years old with acute or convalescent COVID-19. Both conserved end residues are part of each CDR3. The order of the fields is V gene, clone size, J gene, D gene, CDR3 protein, CDR3 DNA. D genes are given only for firm matches. The size of a clone is reported for some rows only, either as once, few or many, or as a class for expanded clones.

V gene: TRBV6-4
clone size: NA
J gene: TRBJ1-1
D gene: NA
CDR3 protein: CASSLQGNTEAFF
CDR3 DNA: TGTGCCAGCAGCCTACAGGGGAACACTGAAGCTTTCTTT

V gene: TRBV30
clone size: NA
J gene: TRBJ1-2
D gene: NA
CDR3 protein: CACRPGGPNYGYTF
CDR3 DNA: TGTGCCTGCCGTCCCGGTGGGCCTAACTATGGCTACACCTTC

V gene: TRBV21-1
clone size: NA
J gene: TRBJ2-7
D gene: NA
CDR3 protein: CASSKGPGGQYF
CDR3 DNA: TGTGCCAGCAGCAAAGGCCCCGGGGGTCAGTACTTC

V gene: TRBV5-8
clone size: NA
J gene: TRBJ2-6
D gene: TRBD2
CDR3 protein: CASSFGGSGANVLTF
CDR3 DNA: TGTGCCAGCAGTTTCGGGGGGTCTGGGGCCAACGTCCTGACTTTC

V gene: TRBV18
clone size: NA
J gene: TRBJ1-3
D gene: NA
CDR3 protein: CASSPGDWTIYF
CDR3 DNA: TGTGCCAGCTCACCCGGGGACTGGACCATATATTTT

V gene: TRBV7-9
clone size: NA
J gene: TRBJ1-1
D gene: NA
CDR3 protein: CASSPQQGSTEAFF
CDR3 DNA: TGTGCCAGCAGCCCCCAACAGGGTAGCACTGAAGCTTTCTTT

V gene: TRBV7-3
clone size: once
J gene: TRBJ2-1
D gene: TRBD2
CDR3 protein: CASSVNSGKYNEQFF
CDR3 DNA: TGTGCCAGCAGCGTAAATAGCGGGAAGTACAATGAGCAGTTCTTC

V gene: TRBV24-1
clone size: few
J gene: TRBJ2-4
D gene: NA
CDR3 protein: CATSDLGGRGTKNIQYF
CDR3 DNA: TGTGCCACCAGTGATTTGGGCGGAAGGGGGACCAAAAACATTCAGTACTTC

V gene: TRBV29-1
clone size: NA
J gene: TRBJ2-1
D gene: TRBD2
CDR3 protein: CSVLGKRGGNEQFF
CDR3 DNA: TGCAGCGTCTTGGGAAAGCGGGGGGGAAATGAGCAGTTCTTC

V gene: TRBV18
clone size: NA
J gene: TRBJ1-3
D gene: NA
CDR3 protein: CASSPPRPGVGNTIYF
CDR3 DNA: TGTGCCAGCTCACCACCTCGGCCCGGGGTGGGAAACACCATATATTTT

V gene: TRBV3-1/TRBV3-2
clone size: NA
J gene: TRBJ1-4
D gene: TRBD1
CDR3 protein: CASSQRTGGFEKLFF
CDR3 DNA: TGTGCCAGCAGCCAAAGGACAGGGGGCTTTGAAAAACTGTTTTTT

V gene: TRBV18
clone size: NA
J gene: TRBJ2-1
D gene: NA
CDR3 protein: CASSPGTYNEQFF
CDR3 DNA: TGTGCCAGCTCACCGGGCACCTACAATGAGCAGTTCTTC

V gene: TRBV7-2
clone size: NA
J gene: TRBJ1-2
D gene: NA
CDR3 protein: CASSFRGLAGYTF
CDR3 DNA: TGTGCCAGCAGCTTCCGGGGGTTGGCTGGCTACACCTTC

V gene: TRBV11-2
clone size: NA
J gene: TRBJ1-3
D gene: NA
CDR3 protein: CASSLNLERSGNTIYF
CDR3 DNA: TGTGCCAGCAGCTTAAATTTGGAGAGATCTGGAAACACCATATATTTT

V gene: TRBV27
clone size: NA
J gene: TRBJ2-7
D gene: NA
CDR3 protein: CASHPLPGQPTYEQYF
CDR3 DNA: TGTGCCAGCCACCCCCTCCCCGGACAGCCGACCTACGAGCAGTACTTC

V gene: TRBV7-9
clone size: NA
J gene: TRBJ1-4
D gene: NA
CDR3 protein: CASSLEQGGTNEKLFF
CDR3 DNA: TGTGCCAGCAGCTTAGAACAGGGCGGAACTAATGAAAAACTGTTTTTT

V gene: TRBV12-5
clone size: many
J gene: TRBJ1-6
D gene: NA
CDR3 protein: CASGYWGRNSPLHF
CDR3 DNA: TGTGCTAGTGGTTACTGGGGGCGGAATTCACCCCTCCACTTT

V gene: TRBV28
clone size: NA
J gene: TRBJ1-5
D gene: NA
CDR3 protein: CASSPRTVSSNQPQHF
CDR3 DNA: TGTGCCAGCAGTCCGCGGACAGTTTCTAGCAATCAGCCCCAGCATTTT

V gene: TRBV11-3
clone size: once
J gene: TRBJ2-2
D gene: NA
CDR3 protein: CASSLGTTTGELFF
CDR3 DNA: TGTGCCAGCAGCTTAGGGACAACCACCGGGGAGCTGTTTTTT

V gene: TRBV18
clone size: once
J gene: TRBJ2-7
D gene: NA
CDR3 protein: CASSPPNRESNEQYF
CDR3 DNA: TGTGCCAGCTCACCACCCAACAGGGAATCTAACGAGCAGTACTTC

V gene: TRBV11-2
clone size: NA
J gene: TRBJ2-3
D gene: NA
CDR3 protein: CASSLSRDTDTQYF
CDR3 DNA: TGTGCCAGCAGCTTGTCCCGGGACACAGATACGCAGTATTTT

V gene: TRBV9
clone size: NA
J gene: TRBJ1-4
D gene: TRBD1
CDR3 protein: CASSAQGAGEKLFF
CDR3 DNA: TGTGCCAGCAGCGCACAGGGGGCGGGGGAAAAACTGTTTTTT

V gene: TRBV7-6
clone size: NA
J gene: TRBJ1-1
D gene: TRBD1
CDR3 protein: CASSRSPGQMNTEAFF
CDR3 DNA: TGTGCCAGCAGCAGATCCCCGGGACAGATGAACACTGAAGCTTTCTTT

V gene: TRBV11-2
clone size: NA
J gene: TRBJ1-4
D gene: TRBD1
CDR3 protein: CASSKTGTGTSNEKLFF
CDR3 DNA: TGTGCCAGCAGCAAAACCGGGACAGGGACTTCAAATGAAAAACTGTTTTTT

V gene: TRBV7-8
clone size: once
J gene: TRBJ2-5
D gene: NA
CDR3 protein: CASSSGLQETQYF
CDR3 DNA: TGTGCCAGCAGCTCGGGACTTCAAGAGACCCAGTACTTC

V gene: TRBV11-2
clone size: NA
J gene: TRBJ1-5
D gene: NA
CDR3 protein: CASSLVTDQPQHF
CDR3 DNA: TGTGCCAGCAGCTTAGTGACAGATCAGCCCCAGCATTTT

V gene: TRBV6-2/TRBV6-3
clone size: NA
J gene: TRBJ1-1
D gene: NA
CDR3 protein: CASSAYSFRLMNTEAFF
CDR3 DNA: TGTGCCAGCAGTGCGTATTCCTTTAGACTGATGAACACTGAAGCTTTCTTT

V gene: TRBV10-2
clone size: many
J gene: TRBJ1-1
D gene: NA
CDR3 protein: CASSARGMNTEAFF
CDR3 DNA: TGCGCCAGCAGTGCCCGAGGCATGAACACTGAAGCTTTCTTT

V gene: TRBV28
clone size: NA
J gene: TRBJ1-5
D gene: NA
CDR3 protein: CASSKSSGGNQPQHF
CDR3 DNA: TGTGCCAGCAGCAAGTCTAGTGGAGGCAATCAGCCCCAGCATTTT

V gene: TRBV28
clone size: NA
J gene: TRBJ2-7
D gene: TRBD2
CDR3 protein: CASRSPGQPGLARYEQYF
CDR3 DNA: TGTGCCAGCAGGTCTCCGGGACAGCCGGGACTAGCGAGGTACGAGCAGTACTTC

V gene: TRBV5-1
clone size: NA
J gene: TRBJ2-3
D gene: NA
CDR3 protein: CASSLVEPSTDTQYF
CDR3 DNA: TGCGCCAGCAGCTTGGTCGAGCCTAGCACAGATACGCAGTATTTT

V gene: TRBV11-1
clone size: large
J gene: TRBJ2-5
D gene: TRBD2
CDR3 protein: CASSLEAGGPQETQYF
CDR3 DNA: TGTGCCAGCAGCTTAGAGGCGGGGGGGCCCCAAGAGACCCAGTACTTC

V gene: TRBV13
clone size: NA
J gene: TRBJ1-1
D gene: NA
CDR3 protein: CASSGSQTNTEAFF
CDR3 DNA: TGTGCCAGCAGCGGTTCACAGACGAACACTGAAGCTTTCTTT

V gene: TRBV30
clone size: NA
J gene: TRBJ2-7
D gene: NA
CDR3 protein: CAWSGGPGAYEQYF
CDR3 DNA: TGTGCCTGGAGTGGAGGGCCCGGGGCCTACGAGCAGTACTTC

V gene: TRBV11-3
clone size: NA
J gene: TRBJ2-3
D gene: TRBD2
CDR3 protein: CASSPGGTSGTDTQYF
CDR3 DNA: TGTGCCAGCAGCCCGGGGGGGACTAGCGGCACAGATACGCAGTATTTT

V gene: TRBV7-7
clone size: NA
J gene: TRBJ2-1
D gene: TRBD2
CDR3 protein: CASSRTSGRADGEQFF
CDR3 DNA: TGTGCCAGCAGCCGGACTAGCGGGAGGGCAGACGGTGAGCAGTTCTTC

V gene: TRBV11-3
clone size: NA
J gene: TRBJ1-2
D gene: NA
CDR3 protein: CASSFEGRDGYTF
CDR3 DNA: TGTGCCAGCAGCTTTGAAGGGAGGGATGGCTACACCTTC

V gene: TRBV3-1/TRBV3-2
clone size: NA
J gene: TRBJ2-5
D gene: NA
CDR3 protein: CASSQDRQGIETQYF
CDR3 DNA: TGTGCCAGCAGCCAAGATCGGCAGGGGATTGAGACCCAGTACTTC

V gene: TRBV16
clone size: NA
J gene: TRBJ2-7
D gene: NA
CDR3 protein: CASSRQFRYEQYF
CDR3 DNA: TGTGCCAGCAGCCGACAGTTTAGGTACGAGCAGTACTTC

V gene: TRBV5-1
clone size: NA
J gene: TRBJ2-5
D gene: TRBD2
CDR3 protein: CASSGLLAGGLVETQYF
CDR3 DNA: TGCGCCAGCAGCGGCCTACTAGCGGGAGGGCTCGTGGAGACCCAGTACTTC

V gene: TRBV5-1
clone size: NA
J gene: TRBJ2-1
D gene: TRBD2
CDR3 protein: CASSLPGLAGGNNEQFF
CDR3 DNA: TGCGCCAGCAGCCTCCCGGGACTAGCGGGGGGTAACAATGAGCAGTTCTTC

V gene: TRBV6-5
clone size: NA
J gene: TRBJ2-2
D gene: NA
CDR3 protein: CASPGGDNTGELFF
CDR3 DNA: TGTGCCAGCCCGGGCGGGGATAACACCGGGGAGCTGTTTTTT

V gene: TRBV10-2
clone size: NA
J gene: TRBJ1-5
D gene: NA
CDR3 protein: CASSESGEEQPQHF
CDR3 DNA: TGCGCCAGCAGTGAGTCCGGGGAGGAACAGCCCCAGCATTTT

V gene: TRBV2
clone size: NA
J gene: TRBJ2-5
D gene: NA
CDR3 protein: CASTDSQSSRETQYF
CDR3 DNA: TGTGCCAGCACCGACAGTCAAAGCAGCCGGGAGACCCAGTACTTC

V gene: TRBV29-1
clone size: NA
J gene: TRBJ2-2
D gene: NA
CDR3 protein: CSVLANTGELFF
CDR3 DNA: TGCAGCGTTTTAGCTAACACCGGGGAGCTGTTTTTT

V gene: TRBV7-2
clone size: NA
J gene: TRBJ1-4
D gene: NA
CDR3 protein: CASSLGSGNLEKLFF
CDR3 DNA: TGTGCCAGCAGCTTAGGTTCAGGAAACCTTGAAAAACTGTTTTTT

V gene: TRBV11-3
clone size: NA
J gene: TRBJ1-1
D gene: NA
CDR3 protein: CASSLRGQNDEAFF
CDR3 DNA: TGTGCCAGCAGCTTACGTGGACAGAACGATGAAGCTTTCTTT

V gene: TRBV25-1
clone size: NA
J gene: TRBJ1-6
D gene: NA
CDR3 protein: CASSEGGRGGNSPLHF
CDR3 DNA: TGTGCCAGCAGTGAAGGAGGGAGGGGAGGTAATTCACCCCTCCACTTT

V gene: TRBV30
clone size: NA
J gene: TRBJ1-4
D gene: NA
CDR3 protein: CAWSVEDTSGNEKLFF
CDR3 DNA: TGTGCCTGGAGTGTTGAGGACACTTCAGGCAATGAAAAACTGTTTTTT

V gene: TRBV7-9
clone size: NA
J gene: TRBJ1-2
D gene: NA
CDR3 protein: CASSSQGWAYGYTF
CDR3 DNA: TGTGCCAGCAGCTCTCAGGGTTGGGCCTATGGCTACACCTTC

V gene: TRBV12-5
clone size: NA
J gene: TRBJ2-2
D gene: TRBD2
CDR3 protein: CASARPGLAGGYTGELFF
CDR3 DNA: TGTGCTAGTGCCCGTCCGGGACTAGCGGGGGGGTACACCGGGGAGCTGTTTTTT

V gene: TRBV6-5
clone size: NA
J gene: TRBJ2-7
D gene: NA
CDR3 protein: CASRQGGPGMYEQYF
CDR3 DNA: TGTGCCAGCAGACAAGGAGGGCCGGGGATGTACGAGCAGTACTTC

V gene: TRBV3-1/TRBV3-2
clone size: once
J gene: TRBJ1-5
D gene: NA
CDR3 protein: CASSQDFGNQPQHF
CDR3 DNA: TGTGCCAGCAGCCAAGATTTCGGTAATCAGCCCCAGCATTTT

V gene: TRBV15
clone size: NA
J gene: TRBJ2-3
D gene: NA
CDR3 protein: CATSSGTREDTQYF
CDR3 DNA: TGTGCCACCAGCAGCGGGACTCGCGAGGATACGCAGTATTTT